Listed below are T cell receptor beta chains from one sample, sequenced in a study of regulatory T cells in long-lasting Graves disease. TCRdb passed the multiplex PCR reads through MiXCR, listing each CDR3 protein once. In the table there are roughly 420,000 distinct CDR3 sequences, 15% to 20% of which are singletons. These data are also associated with another study on T cells in Graves' hyperthyroidism and ophthalmopathy.

The source material was peripheral blood mononuclear cells (PBMCs), sampled at new diagnosis, from a patient treated with antithyroid drugs. The receptors originated from a young woman with Graves disease. Both conserved end residues are part of each CDR3. The D gene is left open where the match is weak. Expanded clones are given a class, and other clones once, few, many or no size at all.

clone_size	d_call	v_call	j_call	cdr3_nt	cdr3_aa
NA	TRBD2	TRBV6-2/TRBV6-3	TRBJ2-2	TGTGCCAGCAGTGGGACTAGCGAGGGCGGGGAGCTGTTTTTT	CASSGTSEGGELFF
many	TRBD2	TRBV28	TRBJ2-3	TGTGCCATTCAGCGGGAAACCCCAGATACGCAGTATTTT	CAIQRETPDTQYF
few	NA	TRBV6-2/TRBV6-3	TRBJ2-1	TGTGCCAGCAACACCATCCCAGGGGCCAATGAGCAGTTCTTC	CASNTIPGANEQFF
few	TRBD2	TRBV20-1	TRBJ2-2	TGCAGTGCTAGAAAAGCCGGGACTAGTCGGAACACCGGGGAGCTGTTTTTT	CSARKAGTSRNTGELFF
many	NA	TRBV6-2/TRBV6-3	TRBJ2-1	TGTGCCAGCAGTTACTCAGTGGGGAGCTCCTACAATGAGCAGTTCTTC	CASSYSVGSSYNEQFF
many	TRBD1	TRBV28	TRBJ1-3	TGTGCCAGCAGTTTAGGACAGGGGATGGACACCATATATTTT	CASSLGQGMDTIYF
NA	TRBD2	TRBV20-1	TRBJ2-7	TGCAGTGCTGGGGCTAGCGGGAGGAGGTACGAGCAGTACTTC	CSAGASGRRYEQYF
many	NA	TRBV6-5	TRBJ1-1	TGTGCCAGCAGTTACTTGGGGCACACTGAAGCTTTCTTT	CASSYLGHTEAFF
many	TRBD1	TRBV28	TRBJ2-7	TGTGCCAGCAGCCCGCAGGGGGCAAAAGTCAACGAGCAGTACTTC	CASSPQGAKVNEQYF
NA	NA	TRBV20-1	TRBJ1-5	TGCAGTGCTAGGGTCAGCAATCAGCCCCAGCATTTT	CSARVSNQPQHF
NA	NA	TRBV30	TRBJ2-1	TGTGGCTGGAGTGTACAGGACTACAATGAGCAGTTCTTC	CGWSVQDYNEQFF
many	NA	TRBV12-3/TRBV12-4	TRBJ1-2	TGTGCCAGCAGCCGGGGACACTCCAACTATGGCTACACCTTC	CASSRGHSNYGYTF
NA	NA	TRBV3-1	TRBJ1-5	TGTGCCAGCAGCCAAGGTGGCGGTCAGCCCCAGCATTTT	CASSQGGGQPQHF
many	NA	TRBV29-1	TRBJ1-1	TGCAGCACAACTACGGGGAACACTGAAGCTTTCTTT	CSTTTGNTEAFF
many	NA	TRBV2	TRBJ2-1	TGTGCCAGCACCCGTTACAATGAGCAGTTCTTC	CASTRYNEQFF
few	NA	TRBV5-6	TRBJ1-5	TGTGCCAGCAGCTTGGGCATCAATAGCAATCAGCCCCAGCATTTT	CASSLGINSNQPQHF
NA	TRBD2	TRBV5-1	TRBJ2-3	TGCGTCAGCGGCCACGGACTAGCGGGAGTATCAGATACGCAGTATTTT	CVSGHGLAGVSDTQYF
NA	NA	TRBV19	TRBJ1-5	TGTGCCAGTAGTATATTAGGACAGACTAGCAATCAGCCCCAGCATTTT	CASSILGQTSNQPQHF
many	TRBD2	TRBV24-1	TRBJ2-3	TGTGCCACCAGTGCCCTGGGGCTAGCGGGGATGCCTGAAGATACGCAGTATTTT	CATSALGLAGMPEDTQYF
many	NA	TRBV2	TRBJ1-2	TGTGCCAGCAGTGAAGAAACAGGGATAACTAACTATGGCTACACCTTC	CASSEETGITNYGYTF
many	NA	TRBV6-1	TRBJ2-7	TGTGCCAGCTTGTACAGCTTCTACGAAGGGCAGTACTTC	CASLYSFYEGQYF
few	NA	TRBV12-3/TRBV12-4	TRBJ1-1	TGTGCCAGCATTGTGAGGCTGAACACTGAAGCTTTCTTT	CASIVRLNTEAFF
many	TRBD2	TRBV3-1	TRBJ2-3	TGTGCCAGCAGCCAAGAGAGCGGGAGGGCCTTGCCAGATACGCAGTATTTT	CASSQESGRALPDTQYF
many	NA	TRBV6-1	TRBJ1-2	TGTGCCAGCAGTGAAGCAGCCCGAACTATAGGCTACACCTTC	CASSEAARTIGYTF
many	TRBD2	TRBV5-1	TRBJ2-1	TGCGCCAGCAGCTCCAGACTAGCGGGAGTGAACAATGAGCAGTTCTTC	CASSSRLAGVNNEQFF
NA	TRBD2	TRBV27	TRBJ2-7	TGTGCCAGCAGTATATCCGGGACTAGCGGCCCCTACGAGCAGTACTTC	CASSISGTSGPYEQYF
few	NA	TRBV27	TRBJ2-7	TGTGCCAGCAGGCCCTCCACCTACTACGAGCAGTACTTC	CASRPSTYYEQYF
many	TRBD2	TRBV7-8	TRBJ2-7	TGTGCCAGCAGCCAATCAAGCGGGAGGAGGGACGAGCAGTACTTC	CASSQSSGRRDEQYF
NA	TRBD2	TRBV10-3	TRBJ2-2	TGTGCCATCAGAAAGACTAGCGAGAACACCGGGGAGCTGTTTTTT	CAIRKTSENTGELFF
many	NA	TRBV28	TRBJ2-7	TGTGCCAGCAGTCTTACCTTTCCGAGCTCCTACGAGCAGTACTTC	CASSLTFPSSYEQYF
NA	NA	TRBV7-9	TRBJ1-1	TGTGCCAGCAGCGGGGACATGAACACTGAAGCTTTCTTT	CASSGDMNTEAFF
many	TRBD1	TRBV19	TRBJ1-2	TGTGCCAGTAGTGTAATTGGACAGGCCTATGGCTACACCTTC	CASSVIGQAYGYTF
NA	NA	TRBV2	TRBJ2-2	TGTGCCGGTAGACTGGTCGCGAACACCGGGGAGCTGTTTTTT	CAGRLVANTGELFF
many	TRBD1	TRBV6-1	TRBJ1-1	TGTGCCAGCAGGGGATCAGGGGGCTTTACGAACACTGAAGCTTTCTTT	CASRGSGGFTNTEAFF
many	TRBD1	TRBV6-5	TRBJ1-1	TGTGCCAGCAGTTACTTTGTAGGGGGCGTTGACACTGAAGCTTTCTTT	CASSYFVGGVDTEAFF
NA	TRBD1	TRBV13	TRBJ1-4	TGTGCCAACAGCTCGTACGACAGGGGAACTAATGAAAAACTGTTTTTT	CANSSYDRGTNEKLFF
few	NA	TRBV7-9	TRBJ2-1	TGTGCCAGCAGCTCCTGGAGGGATGAGCAGTTCTTC	CASSSWRDEQFF
many	TRBD2	TRBV27	TRBJ2-7	TGTGCCAGCAGTTCTTGGGAGGGAACATACGAGCAGTACTTC	CASSSWEGTYEQYF
many	NA	TRBV7-2	TRBJ2-5	TGTGCCAGCAGCTTCCAGATCCAAGAGACCCAGTACTTC	CASSFQIQETQYF
few	NA	TRBV5-4	TRBJ2-7	TGTGCCAGCAGCAGAAAGACAGGCCGTACCTACGAGCAGTACTTC	CASSRKTGRTYEQYF
many	NA	TRBV11-2	TRBJ2-3	TGTGCCAGCAGCTTAGATGTAGTAGGAGATACGCAGTATTTT	CASSLDVVGDTQYF
NA	TRBD1	TRBV7-6	TRBJ2-3	TGTGCCAGCAGCTTACAGGGGGCCGGGCCTACAGATACGCAGTATTTT	CASSLQGAGPTDTQYF
NA	NA	TRBV9	TRBJ1-2	TGTGCCAGCAGCGCCAACCCCCTCGCTAACTATGGCTACACCTTC	CASSANPLANYGYTF
many	TRBD2	TRBV27	TRBJ2-7	TGTGCCAGCAGTTTAGTTAGCGGGACCTACGAGCAGTACTTC	CASSLVSGTYEQYF
few	NA	TRBV15	TRBJ2-3	TGTGCCACCAGCAGGATGCGACCGGGACCGAACATGAATACGCAGTATTTT	CATSRMRPGPNMNTQYF
NA	NA	TRBV27	TRBJ2-1	TGTGCCAGCAGCCTACCAAGGGGGGCCGCTTACAATGAGCAGTTCTTC	CASSLPRGAAYNEQFF
many	NA	TRBV30	TRBJ2-1	TGTGCCTGGAGTGGTGGGCCGTGGGTCAATGAGCAGTTCTTC	CAWSGGPWVNEQFF